This passage covers 11 T cell receptor beta chains from one sample sequenced in a study of blood T cell repertoires in COVID-19. Only in-frame clones appear in the TCRdb table, and some are missing; sequencing was by immunoSEQ multiplex PCR. The top ten hold 7.5% of the sample, which has approximately 200,000 clones, approximately 84% seen once. Source material: PBMCs or T cells enriched from blood (not recorded which). The receptors here all came from a man between 40 and 49 years old who had recovered from COVID-19.

The genes are TRBV5-6 and TRBJ2-7; 7 nucleotides align to TRBD2. CDR1 and CDR2 (germline): SGHDT, YYEEEE. This CDR3 has 12 residues. V lost 3 bases and J lost 4; bases outside the gene matches: 1. The CDR3 DNA reads as TGTGCCAGCAGCTGGGAGGGTTACGAGCAGTACTTC. Its translation: CASSWEGYEQYF.

This clone was counted at least ten times. The chain recombines TRBV6-1 with TRBJ2-2; no definite D call. The germline gives CDR1 MNHNS, CDR2 SASEGT. The ends were cut back, 3 bases at V and 5 bases at J, with 7 bases in the middle. The CDR3 runs 13 residues. The CDR3 loop reads CASSDRITGELFF. CDR3 nucleotides: TGTGCCAGCAGTGACAGGATAACCGGGGAGCTGTTTTTT.

The chain employs TRBV18 and TRBJ2-5; no definite D call. The CDR3 has 13 residues. Germline V gene lookup returns CDR1 KGHSH and CDR2 LQKENI. The V end was cut by 3 bases, the J end by 2 bases, with 7 bases between. The CDR3 reads CASSPPGQETQYF. CDR3 DNA: TGTGCCAGCTCACCGCCAGGACAAGAGACCCAGTACTTC. The complete variable domain, with remaining parts taken from reference TRBV18 and TRBJ2-5, reads NAGVMQNPRHLVRRRGQEARLRCSPMKGHSHVYWYRQLPEEGLKFMVYLQKENIIDESGMPKERFSAEFPKEGPSILRIQQVVRGDSAAYFCASSPPGQETQYFGPGTRLLVL.

This clone was seen once. V usage is TRBV28 and J usage is TRBJ2-1; 12 bases map to TRBD1. Trimming at V came to 1 base and at J to 9 bases, leaving 28 bases not matched to a gene. The CDR3 contains 23 residues. Germline CDR1 reads MDHEN; CDR2 reads SYDVKM. CDR3 protein: CASSLSWGVGPQNTGTGGREQFF. The CDR3 nucleotides are TGTGCCAGCAGTTTATCTTGGGGTGTGGGACCGCAGAACACCGGGACAGGGGGCCGTGAGCAGTTCTTC.

The gene calls are TRBV4-3 and TRBJ1-4, with D possibly being TRBD1 (6 bases). Germline lookup yields CDR1 LGHNA and CDR2 YSLEER. The germline V and J ends were trimmed by 2 bases and 3 bases, with 13 bases remaining between them. The CDR3 covers 16 residues. CDR3 DNA: TGCGCCAGCAGCCAACACCCGACAGGAGCTAATGAAAAACTGTTTTTT. This translates into CASSQHPTGANEKLFF.

The rearrangement uses TRBV12-5 and TRBJ2-3; 7 positions match TRBD1. Germline CDR1 reads LGHNT; CDR2 reads FRNRAP. The CDR3 has 18 amino acids. Trimming took 4 bases from V and 0 from J; bases not matched to a gene: 13. CDR3 sequence reads: CASGSNFTGATSTDTQYF. The CDR3 DNA reads as TGTGCTAGTGGTTCTAACTTCACAGGGGCAACTAGCACAGATACGCAGTATTTT.

This chain joins TRBV4-1 and TRBJ2-5, with TRBD1 matching over 11 bases. V was clipped by 0 bases and J by 4 bases; unmatched bases: 4. There are 16 residues in the CDR3. The germline gives CDR1 MGHRA, CDR2 YSYEKL. In nucleotides, the CDR3 is TGCGCCAGCAGCCAAGACCGGACAGGGGGCATAGAGACCCAGTACTTC. Protein sequence: CASSQDRTGGIETQYF.

This clone was detected once. The chain has TRBV6-1 and TRBJ1-4; no reliable D call. This CDR3 is built from 14 residues. Germline V gene lookup returns CDR1 MNHNS and CDR2 SASEGT. Trimming took off 1 base at V and 7 bases at J, with 10 bases between the two ends. The CDR3 sequence is CASSEEIGSEKLFF. The DNA of the CDR3 is TGTGCCAGCAGTGAAGAGATAGGGAGTGAAAAACTGTTTTTT.

This clone has a handful of counts. This rearrangement joins TRBV5-1 to TRBJ2-1, with a weak D call TRBD1 (6 bases). Trimming stripped 0 bases from V and 3 bases from J, with 7 bases between. The germline CDR1 and CDR2 sequences are SGHRS and YFSETQ. This CDR3 contains 14 residues. The CDR3 DNA reads as TGCGCCAGCAGCTTGGACAGGGTCTACAATGAGCAGTTCTTC. It is translated as CASSLDRVYNEQFF. Looking up the rest from reference TRBV5-1 and TRBJ2-1 gives the full variable domain: KAGVTQTPRYLIKTRGQQVTLSCSPISGHRSVSWYQQTPGQGLQFLFEYFSETQRNKGNFPGRFSGRQFSNSRSEMNVSTLELGDSALYLCASSLDRVYNEQFFGPGTRLTVL.

This clone was observed a few times. The chain is built from TRBV10-2 and TRBJ2-3; D gene uncertain. CDR1 WSHSY and CDR2 SAAADI come from the germline V gene. Trimming removed 3 bases at V and 1 base at J, with 11 bases between. The CDR3 loop spans 15 amino acids. CDR3 bases: TGCGCCAGCAGTGACGTATGGCAGGGCACAGATACGCAGTATTTT. It encodes CASSDVWQGTDTQYF.

CDR3 DNA: TGTGCCAGCAGCGCAAATCAGGGGCGGTTCGGCTACACCTTC. It codes for CASSANQGRFGYTF. The rearrangement uses TRBV11-2 and TRBJ1-2, with D possibly TRBD1 on 6 matching bases. Germline V gene lookup returns CDR1 SGHAT and CDR2 FQNNGV. The CDR3 sequence is 14 residues long. The V gene lost 5 bases and the J gene lost 8 bases, with 18 bases spanning the gap.